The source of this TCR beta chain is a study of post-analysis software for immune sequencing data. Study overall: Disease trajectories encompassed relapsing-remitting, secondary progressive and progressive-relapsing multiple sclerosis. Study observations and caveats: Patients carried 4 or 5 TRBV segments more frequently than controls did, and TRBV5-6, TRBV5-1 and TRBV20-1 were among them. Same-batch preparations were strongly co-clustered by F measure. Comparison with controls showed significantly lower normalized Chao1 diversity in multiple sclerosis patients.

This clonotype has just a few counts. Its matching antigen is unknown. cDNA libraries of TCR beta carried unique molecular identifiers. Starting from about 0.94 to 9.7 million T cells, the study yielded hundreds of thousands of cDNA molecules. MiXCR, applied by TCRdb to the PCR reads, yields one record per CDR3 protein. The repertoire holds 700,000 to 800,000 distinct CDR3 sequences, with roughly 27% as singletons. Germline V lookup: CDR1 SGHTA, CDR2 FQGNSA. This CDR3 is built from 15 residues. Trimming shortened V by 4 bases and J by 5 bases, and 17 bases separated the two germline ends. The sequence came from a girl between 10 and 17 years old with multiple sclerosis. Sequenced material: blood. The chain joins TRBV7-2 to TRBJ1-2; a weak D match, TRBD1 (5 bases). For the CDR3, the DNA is TGTGCCAGCAGCTCCCACGAGGGGACCGTGTATGGCTACACCTTC. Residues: CASSSHEGTVYGYTF.